The entry below gives a single T cell receptor beta chain sequence along with its context. This specimen belongs to a study of blood T cell repertoires in COVID-19. As for the study in general: COVID-19 samples from acute and convalescent phases originated in the United States, Italy and Spain.

CDR3 length: 16 residues. CDR1 is MNHEY and CDR2 is SVGEGT in the germline V gene. The germline V and J ends were trimmed by 2 bases and 0 bases, with 12 bases remaining between them. Measured with immunoSEQ multiplex PCR; TCRdb has only the in-frame clones, and not every one. This sample has 60,000 to 70,000 clones, with roughly 80% found just once. The receptor was isolated from a human donor in a cohort sampled during active COVID-19. Specimen: peripheral blood. This chain uses TRBV6-2 or TRBV6-3 with TRBJ2-3, with a possible D match to TRBD2 (6 bases). This CDR3 reads CASSYRRRGSTDTQYF. CDR3 DNA sequence: TGTGCCAGCAGTTACCGTCGGCGGGGAAGCACAGATACGCAGTATTTT.